This T cell receptor beta chain was found in a study of cytomegalovirus exposure and HLA in healthy donors. CDR1 is SGDLS and CDR2 is YYNGEE in the germline V gene. Trimming cost V 0 bases and J 9 bases, with 13 bases left between them. This CDR3 comprises 15 residues. PCR primers comprised 60 Vbeta and 13 Jbeta primers. Sequencing used immunoSEQ multiplex PCR; TCRdb keeps in-frame clones, though not all of them. The top ten clones hold around 4.1% of a sample with roughly 150,000 clones, roughly four fifths of them seen once. Sequencing used PBMCs. The receptor's source is a man aged 50 to 59 in good health and CMV-seropositive. The rearrangement joins TRBV9 to TRBJ1-6; D might be TRBD1 (6 bases). CDR3 DNA: TGTGCCAGCAGCGTAGGGGATGGGGGCGGTTCACCCCTCCACTTT. Its translation: CASSVGDGGGSPLHF.